This TCR beta chain was recovered during a study of human thymus T cells. Study-level points and caveats: Highly overlapping thymic repertoires among unrelated individuals were reported in related research.

Thymus specimens were resections from corrective heart surgery. In regard to this clone: The antigen remains undetermined.

The protocol was immunoSEQ multiplex PCR, while the TCRdb copy is restricted to in-frame clones and leaves out a portion. The sample includes some 130,000 clones, around 94% seen only once; the top ten take 0.02% to 0.03%. The source of this sequence is a boy under two years old with a congenital heart defect but otherwise immunologically healthy. Sequenced material: thymus tissue.

CDR3 nucleotide sequence: TGTGCCTGGAGTCCCAGGAGGCTCAGGACTAGCGGGTCGACACCCCTCTACAATGAGCAGTTCTTC. It is translated as CAWSPRRLRTSGSTPLYNEQFF. The chain carries TRBV30 and TRBJ2-1, with 11 bases that match TRBD2. This CDR3 region has 22 residues. V trimming: 2 bases; J trimming: 3 bases; junction bases outside the gene matches: 24. Germline CDR1 GTSNPN, CDR2 SVGIG (reference sequence).